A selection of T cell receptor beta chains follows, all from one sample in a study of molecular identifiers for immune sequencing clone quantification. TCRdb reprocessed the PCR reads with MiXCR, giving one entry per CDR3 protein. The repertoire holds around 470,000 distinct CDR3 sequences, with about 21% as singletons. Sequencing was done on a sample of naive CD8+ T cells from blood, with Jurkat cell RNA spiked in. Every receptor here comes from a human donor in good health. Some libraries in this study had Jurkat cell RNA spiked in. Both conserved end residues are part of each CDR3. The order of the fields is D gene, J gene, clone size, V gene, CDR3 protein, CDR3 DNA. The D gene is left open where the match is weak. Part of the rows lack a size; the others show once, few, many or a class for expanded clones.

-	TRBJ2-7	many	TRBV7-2	CASSLVGWYEQYF	TGTGCCAGCAGCTTAGTGGGTTGGTACGAGCAGTACTTC
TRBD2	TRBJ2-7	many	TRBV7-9	CASSLGGSGLAAEQYF	TGTGCCAGCAGCTTAGGGGGTTCGGGACTAGCGGCCGAGCAGTACTTC
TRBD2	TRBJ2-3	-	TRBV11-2	CASSLVASGGVTDTQYF	TGTGCCAGCAGCTTAGTGGCTAGCGGGGGGGTGACAGATACGCAGTATTTT
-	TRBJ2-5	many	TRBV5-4	CASSLVAQPQETQYF	TGTGCCAGCAGCTTGGTCGCGCAACCCCAAGAGACCCAGTACTTC
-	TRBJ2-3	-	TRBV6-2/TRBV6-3	CASSYSLTSGDTQYF	TGTGCCAGCAGTTACTCATTGACTAGTGGAGATACGCAGTATTTT
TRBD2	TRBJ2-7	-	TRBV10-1	CASKSLAGLVYEQYF	TGCGCCAGCAAGAGCTTAGCGGGGTTAGTCTACGAGCAGTACTTC
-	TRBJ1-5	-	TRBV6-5	CASSHSGEDQPQHF	TGTGCCAGCAGTCACTCGGGCGAGGATCAGCCCCAGCATTTT
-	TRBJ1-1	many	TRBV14	CASSQLTEAFF	TGTGCCAGCAGCCAATTGACTGAAGCTTTCTTT
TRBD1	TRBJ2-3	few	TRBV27	CASSDRQGPTDTQYF	TGTGCCAGCAGTGATCGACAGGGCCCCACAGATACGCAGTATTTT
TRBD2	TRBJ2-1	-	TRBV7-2	CASSLGAGGVDNEQFF	TGTGCCAGCAGCTTAGGGGCGGGGGGGGTTGACAATGAGCAGTTCTTC
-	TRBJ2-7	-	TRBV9	CASSLGSPTYGQYF	TGTGCCAGCAGCTTGGGGAGCCCCACCTACGGGCAGTACTTC
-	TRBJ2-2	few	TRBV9	CASSVGQNTGELFF	TGTGCCAGCAGCGTAGGACAGAACACCGGGGAGCTGTTTTTT
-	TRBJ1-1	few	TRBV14	CASSLGGPQSVNTEAFF	TGTGCCAGCAGCCTGGGGGGTCCCCAGTCGGTGAACACTGAAGCTTTCTTT
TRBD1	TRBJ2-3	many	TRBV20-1	CSALPGGSDTQYF	TGCAGTGCTCTCCCAGGGGGCTCAGATACGCAGTATTTT
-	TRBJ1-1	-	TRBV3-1	CASSQFPRKNTEAFF	TGTGCCAGCAGCCAATTCCCAAGGAAGAACACTGAAGCTTTCTTT
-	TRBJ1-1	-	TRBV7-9	CASSLEGDGTEAFF	TGTGCCAGCAGCTTAGAGGGGGATGGCACTGAAGCTTTCTTT
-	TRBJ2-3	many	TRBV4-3	CASSQVIGAGTDTQYF	TGCGCCAGCAGCCAAGTGATAGGGGCCGGCACAGATACGCAGTATTTT
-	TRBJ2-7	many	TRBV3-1	CASSQDLTGYEQYF	TGTGCCAGCAGCCAAGATCTAACGGGTTACGAGCAGTACTTC
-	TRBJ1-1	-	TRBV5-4	CASSTGTGNTEAFF	TGTGCCAGCAGCACCGGGACGGGCAACACTGAAGCTTTCTTT
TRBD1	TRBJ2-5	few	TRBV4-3	CASSQDWGQPQETQYF	TGCGCCAGCAGCCAAGATTGGGGACAGCCCCAAGAGACCCAGTACTTC
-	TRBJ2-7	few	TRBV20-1	CSARTGKWGEQYF	TGCAGTGCGAGGACCGGGAAATGGGGCGAGCAGTACTTC
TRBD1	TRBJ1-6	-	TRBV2	CASRETGGSPLHF	TGTGCCAGCAGGGAAACAGGGGGTTCACCCCTCCACTTT
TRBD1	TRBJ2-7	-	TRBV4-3	CASSRVTGGSAYEQYF	TGCGCCAGCAGCCGAGTGACAGGGGGATCGGCCTACGAGCAGTACTTC
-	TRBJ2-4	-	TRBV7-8	CASSTPSTKNIQYF	TGTGCCAGCAGCACCCCGTCGACCAAAAACATTCAGTACTTC
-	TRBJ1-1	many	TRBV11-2	CASSSGRGGGTEAFF	TGTGCCAGCAGCTCGGGACGAGGGGGAGGCACTGAAGCTTTCTTT
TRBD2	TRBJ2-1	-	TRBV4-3	CASSQEFSGGAYDNEQFF	TGCGCCAGCAGCCAAGAGTTTAGCGGGGGGGCCTACGACAATGAGCAGTTCTTC
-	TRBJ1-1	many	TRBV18	CASSPPWIGLNTEAFF	TGTGCCAGCTCACCACCGTGGATAGGATTGAACACTGAAGCTTTCTTT
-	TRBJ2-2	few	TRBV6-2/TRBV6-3	CASSYVTTTGELFF	TGTGCCAGCAGTTACGTCACCACTACCGGGGAGCTGTTTTTT
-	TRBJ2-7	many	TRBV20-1	CSARGPGTSYEQYF	TGCAGTGCTAGAGGCCCTGGGACTTCTTACGAGCAGTACTTC
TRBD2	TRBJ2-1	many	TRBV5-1	CASSSGLAGGWDEQFF	TGCGCCAGCAGCTCCGGACTAGCGGGAGGATGGGATGAGCAGTTCTTC
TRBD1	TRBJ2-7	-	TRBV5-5	CASSWGQGGHINYEQYF	TGTGCCAGCAGCTGGGGACAGGGGGGCCATATAAACTACGAGCAGTACTTC
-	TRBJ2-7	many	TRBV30	CAWDLDSNYEQYF	TGTGCCTGGGATTTGGACAGTAACTACGAGCAGTACTTC
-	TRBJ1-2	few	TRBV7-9	CASSLEEEVIRYGYTF	TGTGCCAGCAGCTTAGAAGAGGAGGTGATTCGCTATGGCTACACCTTC
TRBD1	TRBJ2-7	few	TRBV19	CASTRDSSRAYEQYF	TGTGCCAGTACCAGGGACAGTTCTCGGGCCTACGAGCAGTACTTC
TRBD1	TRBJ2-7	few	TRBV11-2	CASSQGQGPFYEQYF	TGTGCCAGCAGCCAAGGACAGGGGCCCTTCTACGAGCAGTACTTC
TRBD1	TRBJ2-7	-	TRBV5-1	CASSGVLGTEAYEQYF	TGCGCCAGCAGCGGTGTTCTCGGGACAGAGGCCTACGAGCAGTACTTC
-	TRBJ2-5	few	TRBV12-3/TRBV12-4	CASSLAGGAIQETQYF	TGTGCCAGCAGTTTAGCCGGGGGCGCAATCCAAGAGACCCAGTACTTC
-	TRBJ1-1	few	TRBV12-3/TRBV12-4	CASSLAYLNTEAFF	TGTGCCAGCAGTTTGGCCTACCTGAACACTGAAGCTTTCTTT
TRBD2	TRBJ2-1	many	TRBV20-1	CSAPGLATDEQFF	TGCAGTGCTCCGGGACTAGCAACGGATGAGCAGTTCTTC
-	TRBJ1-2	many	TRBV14	CASSQLSSDYGYTF	TGTGCCAGCAGCCAATTATCTTCGGACTATGGCTACACCTTC
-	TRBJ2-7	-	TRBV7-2	CASGPGQGPYEQYF	TGTGCCAGCGGCCCGGGTCAAGGGCCCTACGAGCAGTACTTC
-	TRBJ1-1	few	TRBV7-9	CASSPSNMNTEAFF	TGTGCCAGCAGCCCCTCAAATATGAACACTGAAGCTTTCTTT
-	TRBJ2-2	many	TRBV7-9	CASSLDTGELFF	TGTGCCAGCAGCTTGGACACCGGGGAGCTGTTTTTT
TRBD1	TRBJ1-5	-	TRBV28	CASSQDRDRVSSSNQPQHF	TGTGCCAGCAGCCAAGACCGGGACAGGGTGAGTTCTAGCAATCAGCCCCAGCATTTT
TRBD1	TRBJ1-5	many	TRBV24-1	CATSDGDSNQPQHF	TGTGCCACCAGTGATGGGGACAGTAATCAGCCCCAGCATTTT
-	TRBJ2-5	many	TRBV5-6	CASSLVDEETQYF	TGTGCCAGCAGCTTGGTGGACGAAGAGACCCAGTACTTC
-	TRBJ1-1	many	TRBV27	CASSPFQGTEAFF	TGTGCCAGCAGTCCTTTTCAGGGCACTGAAGCTTTCTTT
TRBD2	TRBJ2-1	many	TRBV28	CASSLTPRLAGVWFF	TGTGCCAGCAGTTTAACCCCAAGACTAGCGGGAGTTTGGTTCTTC
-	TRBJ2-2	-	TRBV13	CASRGLAGGLFF	TGTGCAAGCCGGGGTTTAGCCGGGGGGCTGTTTTTT
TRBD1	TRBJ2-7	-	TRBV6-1	CASSDTRTGYYEQYF	TGTGCCAGCAGTGACACCCGGACAGGGTACTACGAGCAGTACTTC
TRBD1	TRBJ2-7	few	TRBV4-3	CASTDWPRTHRGLGNEQYF	TGCGCCAGCACAGACTGGCCGCGAACCCACAGGGGTTTGGGGAACGAGCAGTACTTC
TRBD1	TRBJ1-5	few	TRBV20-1	CSARLPIKDRGRNQPQHF	TGCAGTGCTAGGCTCCCCATTAAAGACAGGGGCCGCAATCAGCCCCAGCATTTT
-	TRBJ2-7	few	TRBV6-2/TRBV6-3	CASSYSSQGTFVEQYF	TGTGCCAGCAGTTACTCGAGTCAGGGTACTTTCGTCGAGCAGTACTTC
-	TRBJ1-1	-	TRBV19	CASSKTVLDTEAFF	TGTGCCAGTAGCAAGACAGTGCTGGACACTGAAGCTTTCTTT
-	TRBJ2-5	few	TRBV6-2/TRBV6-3	CASSPAQGSETQYF	TGTGCCAGCAGCCCAGCGCAGGGTTCAGAGACCCAGTACTTC
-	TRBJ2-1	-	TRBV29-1	CSVPSHEQFF	TGCAGCGTCCCATCGCATGAGCAGTTCTTC
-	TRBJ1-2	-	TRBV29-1	CSVEELQFDYCYTF	TGCAGCGTTGAAGAACTCCAGTTCGACTATTGCTACACCTTC
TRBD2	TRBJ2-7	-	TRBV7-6	CASSRSGGGQYF	TGTGCCAGCAGCCGCTCGGGAGGGGGGCAGTACTTC
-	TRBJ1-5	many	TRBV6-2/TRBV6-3	CASSQGQLSNQPQHF	TGTGCCAGCAGTCAAGGACAGCTTAGCAATCAGCCCCAGCATTTT
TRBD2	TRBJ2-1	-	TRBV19	CASSSLGTSGSYNEQFF	TGTGCCAGTAGTAGCCTAGGGACTAGCGGGTCCTACAATGAGCAGTTCTTC